This TCR beta chain emerged from a study of T cells in Graves' hyperthyroidism and ophthalmopathy. The trim removed 2 bases at V and 3 bases at J, leaving 10 bases unmatched. Per germline, CDR1 MNHEY and CDR2 SVGEGT. The CDR3 extends over 17 amino acids. Orbital computed tomography and thyroid ultrasound, together with serum TRAb and thyroxine and clinical symptoms, were used for diagnoses. The PBMCs were taken from approximately 9 ml of fresh peripheral blood. RNA transcripts gave rise to amplified TCR beta CDR3 regions. With the HTBI primer set, the TCR CDR3 went through a first round of RT-PCR. TCRdb reprocessed the multiplex PCR reads via MiXCR and lists one record per CDR3 protein. The table includes more than 150,000 distinct CDR3 sequences, about a sixth detected once. The table lists this clonotype with many counts. Its target is not known. Study results and limitations: Using 13 V-J features, a model discriminated ophthalmopathy from stable hyperthyroidism.

Sequenced: blood. The source of this sequence is a woman between 45 and 65 years old with Graves' hyperthyroidism. The V and J genes are TRBV6-2 or TRBV6-3 and TRBJ2-3; TRBD2 aligns across 8 bases. This chain's CDR3 is CASSYPLLAVGTDTQYF. In DNA form, the CDR3 reads TGTGCCAGCAGTTACCCCTTACTAGCGGTAGGGACAGATACGCAGTATTTT.